A selection of T cell receptor beta chains follows, all from one sample in a study of T cells after yellow fever vaccination. TCRdb independently ran MiXCR on the 5' RACE reads; one entry per CDR3 protein. The sample has some 340,000 distinct CDR3 sequences; roughly a tenth are singletons. Sequenced here: CD4+ T cells sorted from PBMCs, sampled 45 days after the yellow fever booster vaccination. These receptor sequences come from a man between 18 and 35 years old who received the YFV17D yellow fever vaccine. Both conserved end residues are part of each CDR3. D genes are given only for firm matches.

>.|TRBV29-1|TRBJ1-1
CSVGGVNTEAFF
>.|TRBV5-1|TRBJ2-7
CASGKGIYEQYF
>TRBD1|TRBV24-1|TRBJ1-2
CATSDFLRDRVNYGYTF
>.|TRBV7-2|TRBJ2-1
CASSFPGAHNEQFF
>TRBD1|TRBV12-3/TRBV12-4|TRBJ2-1
CASGIRRGHNEQFF
>.|TRBV15|TRBJ2-7
CATSKDRYEQYF
>TRBD1|TRBV5-5|TRBJ1-6
CASSEIWTGGFDNSPLHF
>.|TRBV4-2|TRBJ1-2
CASSRTDGYGYTF
>.|TRBV6-2/TRBV6-3|TRBJ1-5
CASMGSSTGGLQPQHF
>TRBD1|TRBV7-3|TRBJ1-1
CASSLQGQTEAFF
>TRBD1|TRBV9|TRBJ1-2
CASSAGATGYSGYTF
>.|TRBV4-1|TRBJ1-2
CASSQEEGPLGKFNYGYTF
>.|TRBV18|TRBJ1-6
CASSPPKGPNSPLHF
>TRBD2|TRBV18|TRBJ2-1
CASSLGGGGNEQFF
>.|TRBV25-1|TRBJ2-3
CASSVGGGRPTDTQYF
>.|TRBV4-2|TRBJ2-3
CASSQASPTMWTAQYF
>TRBD1|TRBV7-9|TRBJ1-1
CASSPGTGFSGAFF
>.|TRBV5-1|TRBJ2-3
CASSLGVSKNTQYF
>TRBD1|TRBV29-1|TRBJ1-5
CSVIVGQGAAQPQHF
>TRBD1|TRBV6-2/TRBV6-3|TRBJ2-5
CASSFPLDRGETQYF
>.|TRBV20-1|TRBJ2-5
CSARSAWTQYF
>TRBD1|TRBV9|TRBJ2-2
CASSGRRQGPGELFF